This record concerns one TCR beta chain sequence. These data come from a study of shared clonotypes between healthy human individuals. Trimming shortened V by 2 bases and J by 8 bases, and 12 bases separated the two germline ends. Germline V lookup: CDR1 SGHTA, CDR2 FQGNSA. The CDR3 contains 13 residues. Recent acute infections and vaccinations were absent in the healthy HIV-negative adult donors. Adults of Caucasian background living in Nashville, Tennessee made up all donors. Each subset's genomic DNA was shared equally among a number of immunoSEQ plates. This table comes from immunoSEQ multiplex PCR, and its TCRdb copy is limited to in-frame clones, with some not included. The sample carries millions of clones, around 95% recorded once.

The clonotype comes from a man aged 18-30 years in good health. Input material: naive CD4+ T cells sorted from blood. Subset given: CD45RA+ positively selected. The rearrangement links TRBV7-2 to TRBJ1-2; D is uncertain. CDR3 sequence (DNA): TGTGCCAGCAGCTTATTTGGAGGGAGGGGCTACACCTTC. It codes for CASSLFGGRGYTF.